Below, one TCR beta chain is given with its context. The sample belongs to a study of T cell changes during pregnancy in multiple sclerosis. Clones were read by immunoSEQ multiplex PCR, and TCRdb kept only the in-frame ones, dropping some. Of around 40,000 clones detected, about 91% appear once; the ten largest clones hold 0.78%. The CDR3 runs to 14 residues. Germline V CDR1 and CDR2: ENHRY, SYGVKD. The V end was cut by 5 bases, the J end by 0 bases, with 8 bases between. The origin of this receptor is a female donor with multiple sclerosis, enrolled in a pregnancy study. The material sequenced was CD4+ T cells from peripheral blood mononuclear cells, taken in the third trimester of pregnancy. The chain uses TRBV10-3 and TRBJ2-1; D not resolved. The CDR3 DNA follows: TGTGCCATCAGTACCTCGAGCTCCTACAATGAGCAGTTCTTC. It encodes CAISTSSSYNEQFF.